The 13 T cell receptor beta chains reported below all come from one sample, sequenced in a study of shared clonotypes between healthy human individuals. Sequencing used immunoSEQ multiplex PCR; TCRdb keeps in-frame clones, though not all of them. The sample contains more than 1,200,000 clones, approximately 98.5% of which appear only once. Source material: naive CD4+ T cells sorted from blood. Subset denoted: CD45RA+ positively selected. The receptors here all came from a man aged 30 to 39 in good health.

V and J are TRBV18 and TRBJ2-7; perhaps TRBD2 as D (6 bases). CDR1 is KGHSH, CDR2 LQKENI, per germline. V dropped 3 bases and J dropped 0 bases, with 15 bases sitting between them. The CDR3 is made up of 16 amino acids. In nucleotides, the CDR3 is TGTGCCAGCTCACCTAATTTACCGGGGGTCTCCTACGAGCAGTACTTC. Translation: CASSPNLPGVSYEQYF.

The chain employs TRBV5-1 and TRBJ2-3; D ambiguous. The CDR3 loop spans 13 amino acids. Germline V CDR1 and CDR2: SGHRS, YFSETQ. With 0 bases removed from V and 2 bases from J, the gap between germline ends came to 4 bases. In DNA form, the CDR3 reads TGCGCCAGCAGCTTGGAACACACAGATACGCAGTATTTT. Translated: CASSLEHTDTQYF.

This clone has only one observation. CDR3 loop: CASSFGGSMSYEQYF. CDR3 DNA: TGTGCCAGCAGCTTTGGGGGGAGTATGTCCTACGAGCAGTACTTC. The V call is TRBV5-4, the J call TRBJ2-7, with D tentatively TRBD2 (6 bases). Per the germline V gene, CDR1 is SGHNT and CDR2 is YYREEE (reference sequence). The CDR3 covers 15 residues. Trimming removed 2 bases from V and 1 base from J, with 13 bases in between.

The chain links TRBV5-1 to TRBJ2-3; 14 bases map to TRBD2. The germline V gene encodes CDR1 SGHRS and CDR2 YFSETQ. Trimming at V came to 4 bases and at J to 8 bases, leaving 15 bases not matched to a gene. The length of the CDR3 is 18 residues. CDR3 sequence (DNA): TGCGCCAGCAGCCTTGGGACTAGCGGGAGTATCGCCCGTGGTACGCAGTATTTT. Translated: CASSLGTSGSIARGTQYF.

The chain recombines TRBV13 with TRBJ2-2, with a possible D match to TRBD2 (6 bases). CDR3 length equals 15 residues. The germline V gene encodes CDR1 PRHDT and CDR2 FYEKMQ (reference sequence). V lost 6 bases and J lost 2, with 13 bases in between. The CDR3 reads CASRQGLPNTGELFF. CDR3 coding DNA: TGTGCCAGCAGGCAGGGACTTCCAAACACCGGGGAGCTGTTTTTT.

The chain carries TRBV7-2 and TRBJ2-3; no clear D. In germline, CDR1 is SGHTA, CDR2 FQGNSA. The CDR3 is 14 residues long. Trimming cost V 2 bases and J 2 bases, with 8 bases left between them. The CDR3 sequence is CASSLLGNTDTQYF. The CDR3 DNA follows: TGTGCCAGCAGCTTATTAGGTAACACAGATACGCAGTATTTT.

This clone was recorded only once. The CDR3 protein is CASSAGTEAYEQYF. In DNA, the CDR3 is TGCGCCAGCAGTGCCGGGACAGAGGCCTACGAGCAGTACTTC. The J gene is TRBJ2-7, the V gene TRBV10-1; TRBD1 matches 7 bases. Germline lookup yields CDR1 WNHNN and CDR2 SYGVQD (reference sequence). This CDR3 spans 14 amino acids. V lost 4 bases to trimming and J lost 2 bases; unmatched junction nucleotides: 5.

This chain uses TRBV11-2 with TRBJ1-1; D may be TRBD1 (5 bases). Germline V gene sequence: CDR1 SGHAT, CDR2 FQNNGV. The V end lost 2 bases, the J end lost 4 bases, and 11 bases lay between the germline ends. The CDR3 consists of 14 residues. The CDR3 bases are TGTGCCAGCAGCTTAAAACAGGCAATCACTGAAGCTTTCTTT. It yields the protein CASSLKQAITEAFF. Combining the CDR3 with reference TRBV11-2 and TRBJ1-1 gives the whole variable domain EAGVAQSPRYKIIEKRQSVAFWCNPISGHATLYWYQQILGQGPKLLIQFQNNGVVDDSQLPKDRFSAERLKGVDSTLKIQPAKLEDSAVYLCASSLKQAITEAFFGQGTRLTVV.

There are a few counts of this clone. The chain employs TRBV5-4 and TRBJ2-2; 12 bases match TRBD2. The CDR3 totals 16 residues. Germline V gene lookup returns CDR1 SGHNT and CDR2 YYREEE (reference sequence). Trimming took 5 bases from V and 3 from J; bases not matched to a gene: 5. This chain's CDR3 is CASRPASGRDTGELFF. The CDR3 nucleotides are TGTGCCAGCAGGCCCGCTAGCGGGAGGGACACCGGGGAGCTGTTTTTT. The complete variable domain, with remaining parts taken from reference TRBV5-4 and TRBJ2-2, reads ETGVTQSPTHLIKTRGQQVTLRCSSQSGHNTVSWYQQALGQGPQFIFQYYREEENGRGNFPPRFSGLQFPNYSSELNVNALELDDSALYLCASRPASGRDTGELFFGEGSRLTVL.

The chain employs TRBV9 and TRBJ2-3; maybe TRBD1 (5 bases). CDR1 is SGDLS, CDR2 YYNGEE, per germline. V was clipped by 2 bases and J by 4 bases, with 8 bases between them. The CDR3 totals 13 residues. The chain's CDR3 is CASSVRQSDTQYF. The CDR3 DNA reads as TGTGCCAGCAGCGTGAGACAGTCAGATACGCAGTATTTT.

The chain uses TRBV4-1 and TRBJ2-1, with 10 positions matching TRBD2. The CDR3 runs to 20 residues. Germline values: CDR1 MGHRA, CDR2 YSYEKL. J lost 1 base, V lost 0 bases, and 12 bases had no gene match. DNA for the CDR3: TGCGCCAGCAGCCAAGATCCGGATGCAGCGGGAGGGCCGTCCTACAATGAGCAGTTCTTC. Its translation is CASSQDPDAAGGPSYNEQFF.

V is TRBV29-1 and J is TRBJ2-1; D gene ambiguous. The CDR3 totals 10 residues. Trimming took off 4 bases at V and 11 bases at J, with 9 bases between the two ends. CDR1 SQVTM and CDR2 ANQGSEA come from the germline V gene. The CDR3: CSVADVQQFF. Written as DNA, the CDR3 is TGCAGCGTTGCGGATGTTCAGCAGTTCTTC.

The chain uses TRBV7-2 and TRBJ1-2; D gene ambiguous. V was trimmed by 4 bases and J by 7 bases, leaving 10 bases between them. Germline V gene lookup returns CDR1 SGHTA and CDR2 FQGNSA. The CDR3 loop spans 12 amino acids. The CDR3: CASSSGYGGYTF. CDR3 sequence (DNA): TGTGCCAGCAGCTCCGGCTATGGTGGCTACACCTTC.